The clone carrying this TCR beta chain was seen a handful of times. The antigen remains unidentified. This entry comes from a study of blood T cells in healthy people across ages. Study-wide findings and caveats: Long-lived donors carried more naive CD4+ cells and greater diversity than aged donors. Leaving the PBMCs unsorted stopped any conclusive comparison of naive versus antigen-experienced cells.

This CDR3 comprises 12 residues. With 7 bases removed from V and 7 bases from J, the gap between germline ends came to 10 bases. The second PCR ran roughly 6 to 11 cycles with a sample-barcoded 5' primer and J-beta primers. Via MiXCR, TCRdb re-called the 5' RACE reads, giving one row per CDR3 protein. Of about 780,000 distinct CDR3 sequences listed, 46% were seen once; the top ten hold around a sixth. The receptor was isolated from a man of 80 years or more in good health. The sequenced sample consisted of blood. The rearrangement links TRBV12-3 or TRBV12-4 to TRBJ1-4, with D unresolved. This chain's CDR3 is CASTGFTEKLFF. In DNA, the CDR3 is TGTGCCAGCACAGGATTTACTGAAAAACTGTTTTTT.